Shown below are 9 T cell receptor beta chains from a single sample sequenced in a study of blood T cell repertoires in COVID-19 (TCRdb year 2020). The method was the immunoSEQ multiplex PCR assay. In TCRdb, the immuneACCESS table is reduced to in-frame sequences with V and J assigned. These tables do not hold every clone; where another copy was compared, an unresolved V gene accounts for under half, and the others remain unexplained. This sample lists roughly 69,000 clones; more than 80% were detected once. The ten largest clonotypes hold 13% of the sample. The sequenced material came from peripheral blood. The receptors were gathered from a man aged 45-65 years with COVID-19, enrolled during active disease.

The V call is TRBV9, the J call TRBJ2-7; 9 bases align to TRBD1. J lost 6 bases, V lost 3 bases, and 7 bases had no gene match. Per germline, CDR1 SGDLS and CDR2 YYNGEE. The CDR3 consists of 14 residues. The CDR3 region is CASSAGQGFGEQYF. The CDR3 region has the DNA TGTGCCAGCAGCGCGGGACAGGGCTTTGGCGAGCAGTACTTC.

This clone was seen just once. The chain carries TRBV6-1 and TRBJ2-3, with 9 bases lining up with TRBD2. CDR1 MNHNS and CDR2 SASEGT come from the germline V gene. The CDR3 is made up of 15 amino acids. The V segment lost 1 base and the J segment 7 bases; nucleotides outside the gene matches: 6. In DNA form, the CDR3 reads TGTGCCAGCAGTGAAGGGACTAGCGATCCAAATACGCAGTATTTT. This sequence encodes CASSEGTSDPNTQYF.

The V call is TRBV6-5, the J call TRBJ2-4; 10 nucleotides agree with TRBD1. CDR1 is MNHEY and CDR2 is SVGAGI in the germline V gene. The CDR3 loop spans 14 amino acids. J lost 7 bases, V lost 6 bases, and 6 bases had no gene match. The CDR3 protein is CASRPGQGTNIQYF. The CDR3 DNA follows: TGTGCCAGCAGACCGGGACAGGGGACGAACATTCAGTACTTC.

The sample holds a few counts of this clone. The chain carries TRBV7-3 and TRBJ2-1, with D possibly TRBD1 on 5 matching bases. The V gene's germline CDR1 is SGHTA and CDR2 FQGTGA. The CDR3 runs 16 residues. The V and J ends lost 4 bases and 4 bases respectively, with 17 bases between them. The CDR3 here is CASSSTPGPPYNEQFF. CDR3 in DNA: TGTGCCAGCAGCTCAACTCCAGGGCCGCCGTACAATGAGCAGTTCTTC.

The J gene is TRBJ1-1, the V gene TRBV11-1; D not resolved. Germline CDR1 is SGHAT and CDR2 is FQDESV (reference sequence). Trimming pared 3 bases from V and 0 bases from J, leaving 8 bases between. The CDR3 loop spans 14 amino acids. The CDR3 here is CASSFRSLNTEAFF. The CDR3 DNA follows: TGTGCCAGCAGCTTTCGCAGTTTGAACACTGAAGCTTTCTTT.

In this sample, this clone turned up once. The V gene is TRBV9, the J gene TRBJ1-1; D is perhaps TRBD1 (6 bases). V lost 2 bases and J lost 3, with 23 bases in between. CDR3 length: 18 amino acids. Germline V gives CDR1 SGDLS, CDR2 YYNGEE. The CDR3 reads CASSVPEAGDASDTEAFF. The CDR3 DNA follows: TGTGCCAGCAGCGTGCCTGAGGCAGGGGATGCCTCGGACACTGAAGCTTTCTTT. Filled out from reference TRBV9 and TRBJ1-1, the complete variable domain reads DSGVTQTPKHLITATGQRVTLRCSPRSGDLSVYWYQQSLDQGLQFLIQYYNGEERAKGNILERFSAQQFPDLHSELNLSSLELGDSALYFCASSVPEAGDASDTEAFFGQGTRLTVV.

V is TRBV28 and J is TRBJ2-7; tentatively, D is TRBD2 (6 bases). The V gene lost 5 bases and the J gene lost 6 bases, with 11 bases spanning the gap. This CDR3 has 12 residues. Germline V gives CDR1 MDHEN, CDR2 SYDVKM. CDR3 in amino acids: CASSLRGGEQYF. DNA for the CDR3: TGTGCCAGCAGTCTAAGGGGAGGCGAGCAGTACTTC.

The chain is built from TRBV7-6 and TRBJ2-7; D remains unclear. The ends were cut back, 4 bases at V and 2 bases at J, with 12 bases in the middle. This CDR3 comprises 14 residues. Looked up from germline, CDR1 is SGHVS and CDR2 is FNYEAQ. CDR3 amino acids: CASSSLGSTYEQYF. Here the CDR3 DNA reads TGTGCCAGCAGCTCCCTCGGTTCGACCTACGAGCAGTACTTC.

The V call is TRBV7-9, the J call TRBJ2-7; weak D call: TRBD1 (5 bases). CDR1 SEHNR and CDR2 FQNEAQ come from the germline V gene (reference sequence). V was cut by 5 bases and J by 0 bases, with 17 bases left in between. The CDR3 extends over 16 amino acids. The CDR3 spells CASSPSPGLSSYEQYF. For the CDR3, the DNA is TGTGCCAGCAGCCCTTCACCAGGGCTGAGCTCCTACGAGCAGTACTTC.